The rows below give T cell receptor beta chains drawn from one sample of a study of blood T cell repertoires in COVID-19. Using immunoSEQ multiplex PCR, the repertoire was profiled, and TCRdb retains in-frame clones only, with some absent. The table records roughly 100,000 clones, over 75% of them present only once. The sequencing input was peripheral blood. These receptors all come from a man aged 50-60 years with acute or convalescent COVID-19. CDR3s include the opening cysteine and the closing phenylalanine or tryptophan. Each record gives: J gene, clone size, D gene, V gene, CDR3 DNA, CDR3 protein. A D gene is named only where the DNA matches it firmly. The size entry is marked missing in some rows and otherwise reads once, few, many or a size class.

TRBJ2-7 NA NA TRBV20-1 TGCAGTGCTAGTAGAGTTTACGAGCAGTACTTC CSASRVYEQYF
TRBJ2-1 NA NA TRBV27 TGTGCCAGCAGTTTGGACAGTTACAATGAGCAGTTCTTC CASSLDSYNEQFF
TRBJ1-2 NA TRBD1 TRBV27 TGTGCCAGCAGCTTAACAGGGGTGGACTATGGCTACACCTTC CASSLTGVDYGYTF
TRBJ1-1 NA TRBD1 TRBV7-6 TGTGCCAGCAGCCTTCAGGGGGTGGAGAACACTGAAGCTTTCTTT CASSLQGVENTEAFF
TRBJ1-2 NA NA TRBV5-1 TGCGCCAGCAGCTTGGCGGGAGCCACGGGCTACACCTTC CASSLAGATGYTF
TRBJ2-2 NA NA TRBV5-1 TGCGCCAGCAGCACGAGAGGACAGAACACCGGGGAGCTGTTTTTT CASSTRGQNTGELFF
TRBJ2-7 few TRBD1 TRBV27 TGTGCCAGCAGTTTTGGGACAGGGGGTCCCTACGAGCAGTACTTC CASSFGTGGPYEQYF
TRBJ1-2 NA NA TRBV29-1 TGCAGCGTTGGCCGGGAAACAGGCTACACCTTC CSVGRETGYTF
TRBJ2-3 NA TRBD1 TRBV27 TGTGCCAGCAGTTCGTCCATGACCGGGACAGGGGGCTCGGATACGCAGTATTTT CASSSSMTGTGGSDTQYF
TRBJ1-5 NA NA TRBV28 TGTGCCAGCAGTTTATTTGGGGGCATTGGTCAGCCCCAGCATTTT CASSLFGGIGQPQHF
TRBJ2-3 NA NA TRBV9 TGTGCCAGCAGTGGAGGGAGCCGAACAGATACGCAGTATTTT CASSGGSRTDTQYF
TRBJ2-1 NA NA TRBV12-3/TRBV12-4 TGTGCCAGCAGTTCTGTCCTCGGGAAACGGTTCTTC CASSSVLGKRFF
TRBJ2-4 NA NA TRBV29-1 TGCAGCGTTGAAGGCACTAGTTCTGCCAAAAACATTCAGTACTTC CSVEGTSSAKNIQYF
TRBJ2-2 NA NA TRBV6-6 TGTGCCAGCAGTCACGGGGTCGGGGAGCTGTTTTTT CASSHGVGELFF
TRBJ2-5 NA NA TRBV5-8 TGTGCCAGCAGCTTGAGGGACTGGGAAGAGACCCAGTACTTC CASSLRDWEETQYF
TRBJ2-1 NA NA TRBV30 TGTGCCTTCTACCGGGGTCGCAATGAGCAGTTCTTC CAFYRGRNEQFF
TRBJ1-2 NA NA TRBV7-2 TGTGCCAGCAGCTCCAGCATCGCCGGAGTTGTTGGCTACACCTTC CASSSSIAGVVGYTF
TRBJ2-5 NA TRBD1 TRBV4-1 TGCGCCAGCAGCCAAGGGGGGACAGGGCGACAAGAGACCCAGTACTTC CASSQGGTGRQETQYF
TRBJ2-2 NA NA TRBV19 TGTGCCAGTAGTCCTCGCGGTTGGGAGCTGTTTTTT CASSPRGWELFF
TRBJ2-2 NA TRBD1 TRBV24-1 TGTGCCACCAGTGACCCCCGACAGGGGAGGCTATCCGGGGAGCTGTTTTTT CATSDPRQGRLSGELFF
TRBJ1-2 NA NA TRBV4-1 TGCGCCAGCAAGGCCGGGACACAAGCTAACTATGGCTACACCTTC CASKAGTQANYGYTF
TRBJ1-1 once TRBD1 TRBV18 TGTGCCAGCTCCCCCCTTGGACAGGGGAACACTGAAGCTTTCTTT CASSPLGQGNTEAFF
TRBJ2-7 NA TRBD1 TRBV10-3 TGTGCCATCAGAGCGACAGGGTACGAGCAGTACTTC CAIRATGYEQYF
TRBJ2-1 NA TRBD2 TRBV27 TGTGCCAGCAGGGTACTAGCGGTCTACAATGAGCAGTTCTTC CASRVLAVYNEQFF